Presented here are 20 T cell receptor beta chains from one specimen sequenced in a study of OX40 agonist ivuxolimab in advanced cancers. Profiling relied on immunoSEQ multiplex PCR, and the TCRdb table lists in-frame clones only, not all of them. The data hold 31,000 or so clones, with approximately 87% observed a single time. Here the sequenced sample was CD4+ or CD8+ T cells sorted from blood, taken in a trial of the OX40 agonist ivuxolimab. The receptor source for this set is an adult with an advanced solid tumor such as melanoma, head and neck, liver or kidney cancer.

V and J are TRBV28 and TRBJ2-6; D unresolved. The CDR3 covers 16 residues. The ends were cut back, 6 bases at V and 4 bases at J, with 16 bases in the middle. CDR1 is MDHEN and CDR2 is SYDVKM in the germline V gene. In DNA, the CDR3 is TGTGCCAGCAGCCAACCTAGGGAAGGCGGGGCCAACGTCCTGACTTTC. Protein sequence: CASSQPREGGANVLTF.

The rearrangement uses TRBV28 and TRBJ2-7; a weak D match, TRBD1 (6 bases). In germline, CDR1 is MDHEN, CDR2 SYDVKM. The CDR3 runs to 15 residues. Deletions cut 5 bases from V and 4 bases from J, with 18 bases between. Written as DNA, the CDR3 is TGTGCCAGCAGTGACCTGGACAGCCACCCATACGAGCAGTACTTC. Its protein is CASSDLDSHPYEQYF.

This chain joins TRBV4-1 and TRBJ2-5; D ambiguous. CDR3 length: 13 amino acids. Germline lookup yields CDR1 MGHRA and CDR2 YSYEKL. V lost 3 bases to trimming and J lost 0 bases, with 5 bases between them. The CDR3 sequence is CASSQENQETQYF. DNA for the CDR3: TGCGCCAGCAGCCAGGAGAACCAAGAGACCCAGTACTTC.

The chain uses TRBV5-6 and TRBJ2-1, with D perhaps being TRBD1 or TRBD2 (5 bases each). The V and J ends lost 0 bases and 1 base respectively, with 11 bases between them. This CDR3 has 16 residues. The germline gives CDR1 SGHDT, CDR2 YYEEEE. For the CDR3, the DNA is TGTGCCAGCAGCTTGGCCGGGACCGTTTCCTACAATGAGCAGTTCTTC. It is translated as CASSLAGTVSYNEQFF.

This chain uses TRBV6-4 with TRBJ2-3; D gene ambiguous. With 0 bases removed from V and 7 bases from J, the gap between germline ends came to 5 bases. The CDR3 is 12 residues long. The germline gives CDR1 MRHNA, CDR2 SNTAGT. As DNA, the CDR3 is TGTGCCAGCAGTGACTCACTAAATACGCAGTATTTT. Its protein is CASSDSLNTQYF.

The CDR3 loop reads CASSIQREGETQYF. For the CDR3, the DNA is TGTGCCAGCAGTATACAGCGGGAGGGAGAGACCCAGTACTTC. The chain carries TRBV28 and TRBJ2-5; 10 bases align to TRBD2. The germline gives CDR1 MDHEN, CDR2 SYDVKM. The length of the CDR3 is 14 residues. The J segment lost 4 bases and the V segment lost 5 bases, leaving 4 bases of the junction unmatched.

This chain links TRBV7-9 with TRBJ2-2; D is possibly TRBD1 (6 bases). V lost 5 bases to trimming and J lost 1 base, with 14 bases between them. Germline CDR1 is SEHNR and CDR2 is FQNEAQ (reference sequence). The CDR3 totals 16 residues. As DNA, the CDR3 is TGTGCCAGCAGCCATCCTTGGACAGAGAACACCGGGGAGCTGTTTTTT. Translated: CASSHPWTENTGELFF.

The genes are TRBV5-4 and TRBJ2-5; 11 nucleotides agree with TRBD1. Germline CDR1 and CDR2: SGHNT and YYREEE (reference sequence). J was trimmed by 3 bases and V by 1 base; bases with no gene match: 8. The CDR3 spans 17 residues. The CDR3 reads CASSLLGQGGPKETQYF. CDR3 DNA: TGTGCCAGCAGCTTGTTGGGACAGGGGGGGCCAAAAGAGACCCAGTACTTC.

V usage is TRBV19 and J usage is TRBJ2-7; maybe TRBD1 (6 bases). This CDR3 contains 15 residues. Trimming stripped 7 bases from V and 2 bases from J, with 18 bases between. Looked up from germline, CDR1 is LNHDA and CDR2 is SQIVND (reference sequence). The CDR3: CASTSTRQVPYEQYF. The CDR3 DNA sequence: TGTGCCAGTACCAGCACCCGACAGGTCCCCTACGAGCAGTACTTC. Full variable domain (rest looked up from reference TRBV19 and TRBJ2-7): DGGITQSPKYLFRKEGQNVTLSCEQNLNHDAMYWYRQDPGQGLRLIYYSQIVNDFQKGDIAEGYSVSREKKESFPLTVTSAQKNPTAFYLCASTSTRQVPYEQYFGPGTRLTVT.

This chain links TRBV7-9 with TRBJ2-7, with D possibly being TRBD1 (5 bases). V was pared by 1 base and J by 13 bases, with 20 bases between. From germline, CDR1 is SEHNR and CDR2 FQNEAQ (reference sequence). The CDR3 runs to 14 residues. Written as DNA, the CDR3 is TGTGCCAGCAGCTTAGATGGGGCCCCCAAGGGGAATTACTTC. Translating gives CASSLDGAPKGNYF. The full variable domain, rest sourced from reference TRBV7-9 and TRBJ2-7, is DTGVSQNPRHKITKRGQNVTFRCDPISEHNRLYWYRQTLGQGPEFLTYFQNEAQLEKSRLLSDRFSAERPKGSFSTLEIQRTEQGDSAMYLCASSLDGAPKGNYFGPGTRLTVT.

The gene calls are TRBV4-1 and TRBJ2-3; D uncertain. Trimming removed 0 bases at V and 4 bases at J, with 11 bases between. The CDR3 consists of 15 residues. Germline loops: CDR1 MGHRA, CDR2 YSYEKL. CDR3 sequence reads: CASSQDTGIADTQYF. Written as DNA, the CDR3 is TGCGCCAGCAGCCAAGACACCGGTATCGCAGATACGCAGTATTTT.

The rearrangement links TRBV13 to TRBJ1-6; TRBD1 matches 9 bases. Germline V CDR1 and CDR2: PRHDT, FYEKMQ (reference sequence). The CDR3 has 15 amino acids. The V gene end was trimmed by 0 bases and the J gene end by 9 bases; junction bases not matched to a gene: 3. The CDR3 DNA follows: TGTGCCAGCAGCTTAGGCGACAGGGGGGTTTCACCCCTCCACTTT. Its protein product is CASSLGDRGVSPLHF.

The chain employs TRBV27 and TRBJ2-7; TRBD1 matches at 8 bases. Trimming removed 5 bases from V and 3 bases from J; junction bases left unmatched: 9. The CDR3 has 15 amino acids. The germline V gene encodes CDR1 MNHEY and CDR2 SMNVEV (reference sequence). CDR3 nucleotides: TGTGCCAGCAGTCTCGCCGGGACAGGAATCTACGAGCAGTACTTC. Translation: CASSLAGTGIYEQYF.

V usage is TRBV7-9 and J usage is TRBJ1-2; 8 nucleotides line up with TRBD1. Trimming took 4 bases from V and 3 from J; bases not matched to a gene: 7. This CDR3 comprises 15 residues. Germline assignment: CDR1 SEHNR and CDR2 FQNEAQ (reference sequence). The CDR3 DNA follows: TGTGCCAGCAGCTCTGTGGGACAGGCGGACTATGGCTACACCTTC. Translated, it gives CASSSVGQADYGYTF.

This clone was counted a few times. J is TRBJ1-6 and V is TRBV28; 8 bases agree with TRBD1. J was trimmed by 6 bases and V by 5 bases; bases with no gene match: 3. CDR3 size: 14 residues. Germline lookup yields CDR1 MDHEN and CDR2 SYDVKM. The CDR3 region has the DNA TGTGCCAGCAGTCCCGGACAGGGTAATTCACCCCTCCACTTT. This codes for CASSPGQGNSPLHF.

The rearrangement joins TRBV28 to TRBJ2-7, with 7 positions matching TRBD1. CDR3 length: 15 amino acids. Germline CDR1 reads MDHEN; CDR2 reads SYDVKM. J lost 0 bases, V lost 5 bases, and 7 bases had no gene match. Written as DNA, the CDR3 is TGTGCCAGCAGTCCGGACAGGTATCTCTCCTACGAGCAGTACTTC. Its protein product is CASSPDRYLSYEQYF. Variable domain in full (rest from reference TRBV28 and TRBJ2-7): DVKVTQSSRYLVKRTGEKVFLECVQDMDHENMFWYRQDPGLGLRLIYFSYDVKMKEKGDIPEGYSVSREKKERFSLILESASTNQTSMYLCASSPDRYLSYEQYFGPGTRLTVT.

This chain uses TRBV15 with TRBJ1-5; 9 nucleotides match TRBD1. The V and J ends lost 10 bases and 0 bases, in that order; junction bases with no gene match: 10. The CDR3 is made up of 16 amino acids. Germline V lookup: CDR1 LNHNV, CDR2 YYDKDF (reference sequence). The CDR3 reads CAIGGQGTYSNQPQHF. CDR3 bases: TGTGCCATCGGGGGACAGGGAACGTATAGCAATCAGCCCCAGCATTTT. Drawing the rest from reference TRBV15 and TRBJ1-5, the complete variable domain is DAMVIQNPRYQVTQFGKPVTLSCSQTLNHNVMYWYQQKSSQAPKLLFHYYDKDFNNEADTPDNFQSRRPNTSFCFLDIRSPGLGDTAMYLCAIGGQGTYSNQPQHFGDGTRLSIL.

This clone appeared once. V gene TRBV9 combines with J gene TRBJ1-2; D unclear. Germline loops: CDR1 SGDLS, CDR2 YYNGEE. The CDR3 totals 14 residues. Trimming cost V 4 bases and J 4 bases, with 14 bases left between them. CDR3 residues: CASSPFDGIYGYTF. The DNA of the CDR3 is TGTGCCAGCAGCCCTTTCGACGGAATCTATGGCTACACCTTC.

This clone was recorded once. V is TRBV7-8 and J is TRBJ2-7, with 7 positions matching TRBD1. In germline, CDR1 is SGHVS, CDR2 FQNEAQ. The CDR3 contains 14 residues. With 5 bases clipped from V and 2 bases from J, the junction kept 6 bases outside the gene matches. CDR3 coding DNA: TGTGCCAGCAGCCCGGACAGGAATACCTACGAGCAGTACTTC. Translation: CASSPDRNTYEQYF. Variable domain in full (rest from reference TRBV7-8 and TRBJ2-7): GAGVSQSPRYKVAKRGQDVALRCDPISGHVSLFWYQQALGQGPEFLTYFQNEAQLDKSGLPSDRFFAERPEGSVSTLKIQRTQQEDSAVYLCASSPDRNTYEQYFGPGTRLTVT.

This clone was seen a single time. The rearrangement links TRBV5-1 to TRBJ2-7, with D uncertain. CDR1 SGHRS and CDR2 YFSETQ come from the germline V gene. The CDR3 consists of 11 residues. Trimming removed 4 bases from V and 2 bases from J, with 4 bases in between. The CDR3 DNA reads TGCGCCAGCAGCGTGACCTACGAGCAGTACTTC. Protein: CASSVTYEQYF.